This T cell receptor (beta chain) was captured by sequencing in a study of cytomegalovirus exposure and HLA in healthy donors. Study-level background: Around 78 million unique TCRs, all from HLA-typed donors, were included in an early release of the data.

13 Jbeta primers and 60 Vbeta primers were used for the PCR. Authors' processing steps: A follow-up analysis tallied about 88 million unique TCR beta chains, roughly 11 million shared. Produced via immunoSEQ multiplex PCR; TCRdb's table is partial and in-frame only. V and J calls and clone size follow that table, whereas D and trimming were derived from the DNA. The sample has more than 90,000 clones, over 60% seen once; the top ten hold around 4.9%. V was pared by 1 base and J by 0 bases, with 5 bases of the junction left unmatched. Germline assignment: CDR1 SGHVS and CDR2 FNYEAQ. The CDR3 has 17 amino acids.

The origin of this receptor is a man younger than 40 in good health and CMV-seropositive. The rearrangement uses TRBV7-6 and TRBJ2-2, with 7 bases matching TRBD1. Sequenced input: PBMCs. This CDR3 is CASSLGQGLTNTGELFF. The CDR3 nucleotides are TGTGCCAGCAGCTTAGGACAGGGATTAACGAACACCGGGGAGCTGTTTTTT.